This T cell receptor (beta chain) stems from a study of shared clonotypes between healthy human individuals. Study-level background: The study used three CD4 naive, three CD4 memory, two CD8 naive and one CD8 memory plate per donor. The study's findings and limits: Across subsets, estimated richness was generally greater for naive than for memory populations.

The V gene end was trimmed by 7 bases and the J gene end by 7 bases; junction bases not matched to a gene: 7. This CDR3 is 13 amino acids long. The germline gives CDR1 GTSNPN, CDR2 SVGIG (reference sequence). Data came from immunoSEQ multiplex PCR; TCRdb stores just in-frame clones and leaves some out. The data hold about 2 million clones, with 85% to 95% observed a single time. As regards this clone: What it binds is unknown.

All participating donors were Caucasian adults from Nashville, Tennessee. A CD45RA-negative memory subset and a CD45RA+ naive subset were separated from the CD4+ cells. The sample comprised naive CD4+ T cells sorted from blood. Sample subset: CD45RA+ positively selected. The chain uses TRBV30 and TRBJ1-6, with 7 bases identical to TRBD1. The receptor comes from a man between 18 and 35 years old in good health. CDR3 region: CASGQRVNSPLHF. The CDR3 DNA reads TGTGCCTCGGGACAGCGGGTCAATTCACCCCTCCACTTT.